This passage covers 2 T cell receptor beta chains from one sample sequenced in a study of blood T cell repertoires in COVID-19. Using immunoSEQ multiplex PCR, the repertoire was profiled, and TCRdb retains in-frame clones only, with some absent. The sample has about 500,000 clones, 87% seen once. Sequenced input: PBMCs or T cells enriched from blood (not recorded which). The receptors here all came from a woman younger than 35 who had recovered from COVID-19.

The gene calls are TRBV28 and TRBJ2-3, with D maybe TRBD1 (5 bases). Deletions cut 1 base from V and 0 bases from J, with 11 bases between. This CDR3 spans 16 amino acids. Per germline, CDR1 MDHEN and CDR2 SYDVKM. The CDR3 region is CASSLSRALSTDTQYF. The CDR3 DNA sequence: TGTGCCAGCAGTTTATCCAGGGCGCTTAGCACAGATACGCAGTATTTT.

CDR3 in amino acids: CASSGTLVRETQYF. The CDR3, as DNA: TGTGCCAGCAGCGGGACACTAGTACGGGAGACCCAGTACTTC. This chain joins TRBV3-1 (or the pseudogene TRBV3-2) and TRBJ2-5; D is possibly TRBD1 (6 bases). The V gene lost 5 bases and the J gene lost 5 bases, with 15 bases spanning the gap. CDR3 size: 14 residues. CDR1 LGHDT and CDR2 YNNKEL come from the germline V gene (reference sequence).